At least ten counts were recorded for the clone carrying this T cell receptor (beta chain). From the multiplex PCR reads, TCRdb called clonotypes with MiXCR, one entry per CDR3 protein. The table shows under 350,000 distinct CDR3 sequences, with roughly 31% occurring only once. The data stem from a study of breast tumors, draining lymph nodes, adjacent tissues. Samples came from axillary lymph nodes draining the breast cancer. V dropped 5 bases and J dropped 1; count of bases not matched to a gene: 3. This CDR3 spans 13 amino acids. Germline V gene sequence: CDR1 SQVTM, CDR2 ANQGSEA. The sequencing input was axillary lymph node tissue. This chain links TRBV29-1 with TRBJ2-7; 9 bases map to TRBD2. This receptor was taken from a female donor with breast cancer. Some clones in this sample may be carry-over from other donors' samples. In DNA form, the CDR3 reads TGCAGCGTTTTTACTAGCGGGTCCTACGAGCAGTACTTC. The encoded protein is CSVFTSGSYEQYF.